This TCR beta chain emerged from a study of shared T cell receptors in the human thymus. Sequencing used immunoSEQ multiplex PCR; TCRdb keeps in-frame clones, though not all of them. Of hundreds of thousands of clones listed, roughly 85% were seen once; the top ten hold 0.0095% to 0.013%. The CDR3 length is 18 residues. Germline CDR1 is MGHRA and CDR2 is YSYEKL. J was trimmed by 2 bases and V by 2 bases; bases with no gene match: 8. This sample also belongs to another study, concerning human thymus T cells. From that report: Samples came from healthy Finnish infants during open corrective cardiac surgery. Obtained as resections during corrective heart surgery, the thymus tissue was then studied. In unrelated individuals, thymic repertoires overlapped highly, according to related research.

V and J are TRBV4-1 and TRBJ2-3, with TRBD1 identical over 12 bases. Sequenced material: thymocytes. The sequence was obtained from a girl under two years old with a congenital heart defect. DNA for the CDR3: TGCGCCAGCAGCCAAACCGACGGGACAGGGGGCCCCACAGATACGCAGTATTTT. This encodes CASSQTDGTGGPTDTQYF.